This T cell receptor beta chain was identified during a study of shared clonotypes between healthy human individuals. Across the study: The study used three CD4 naive, three CD4 memory, two CD8 naive and one CD8 memory plate per donor.

This CDR3 is built from 18 residues. V was clipped by 0 bases and J by 3 bases; unmatched bases: 8. CDR1 and CDR2 (germline): SNHLY, FYNNEI. CD4+ cells underwent separation, giving CD45RA+ naive and CD45RA-negative memory subsets. Researchers divided each subset's genomic DNA evenly across several immunoSEQ plates. Each PCR replicate from the sorted subsets contained approximately 0.2 ug DNA, which is about 31,000 T cell genomes. Assay used: immunoSEQ multiplex PCR; TCRdb lists only in-frame clones, some missing. The sample yields 2.5 million or so clones, approximately 90% seen once. The receptor was isolated from a man aged 18 to 29 in good health. The chain joins TRBV2 to TRBJ2-7, with 13 bases aligning to TRBD2. Sequences were obtained from naive CD4+ T cells sorted from blood. Sample subset: CD45RA+ positively selected. The CDR3 loop is CASSEAFGLAGVGYEQYF. The CDR3 DNA is TGTGCCAGCAGTGAAGCATTTGGACTAGCGGGAGTGGGCTACGAGCAGTACTTC.